Following are 17 T cell receptor beta chains from one sample sequenced in a study of T cell changes during pregnancy in multiple sclerosis. Data came from immunoSEQ multiplex PCR; TCRdb stores just in-frame clones and leaves some out. The sample includes 40,000 to 45,000 clones, over 80% of them seen just once. Sequencing was performed on peripheral blood. All receptors come from a female donor with multiple sclerosis, enrolled in a pregnancy study.

The genes are TRBV21-1 and TRBJ2-2; the D call TRBD2 from the table was never checked on the DNA. TRBV21-1 is listed as a pseudogene. The CDR3 contains 14 residues. The CDR3, as DNA: TGTGCCAGCAGCCCGGGGGGCAGCGCCGGGGAGCTGTTTTTT. Protein: CASSPGGSAGELFF.

This sequence joins TRBV30 and TRBJ2-7; 8 nucleotides agree with TRBD1. The CDR3 totals 17 residues. V dropped 1 base and J dropped 0; count of bases not matched to a gene: 11. Germline V gene data show CDR1 as GTSNPN and CDR2 as SVGIG (reference sequence). The CDR3 DNA sequence: TGTGCCTGGAGTGGATGGGGACAGGCCATTTACTCCTACGAGCAGTACTTC. This encodes CAWSGWGQAIYSYEQYF.

The chain recombines TRBV25-1 with TRBJ2-1, with 7 bases identical to TRBD1. CDR3 size: 15 residues. Germline V gene lookup returns CDR1 MGHDK and CDR2 SYGVNS. V shed 5 bases and J 2 bases; nucleotides not matched to a gene: 6. CDR3 nucleotide sequence: TGTGCCAGCAGTTCGCACAGGGGCCCCTACAATGAGCAGTTCTTC. Translating it yields CASSSHRGPYNEQFF.

The chain combines TRBV7-9 with TRBJ2-3; D remains ambiguous. The germline V and J ends were trimmed by 11 bases and 0 bases, with 6 bases remaining between them. CDR1 is SEHNR, CDR2 FQNEAQ, per germline (reference sequence). The CDR3 is 11 residues long. CDR3 protein: CAGTSTDTQYF. The CDR3 DNA follows: TGTGCCGGAACCAGCACAGATACGCAGTATTTT.

The rearrangement uses TRBV5-6 and TRBJ2-1; no reliable D call. Trimming stripped 6 bases from V and 2 bases from J, with 15 bases between. Germline values: CDR1 SGHDT, CDR2 YYEEEE. The CDR3 runs to 15 residues. The CDR3 loop is CASTYELTAYNEQFF. The DNA of the CDR3 is TGTGCCAGCACCTATGAACTAACAGCCTACAATGAGCAGTTCTTC.

The CDR3, as DNA: TGTGCCAGTAGTATGGACGGGACCTCTGAAGCTTTCTTT. This gives the protein CASSMDGTSEAFF. This chain joins TRBV19 and TRBJ1-1; a possible D gene is TRBD1 (5 bases). Deletions cut 3 bases from V and 6 bases from J, with 11 bases between. The CDR3 spans 13 residues. The germline CDR1 and CDR2 sequences are LNHDA and SQIVND (reference sequence).

V and J are TRBV5-4 and TRBJ2-1; TRBD2 matches at 12 bases. Germline V gene sequence: CDR1 SGHNT, CDR2 YYREEE (reference sequence). There are 16 residues in the CDR3. With V trimmed by 3 bases and J by 3 bases, 4 bases remained unmatched. The CDR3 nucleotides read TGTGCCAGCAGCTCGGCGGGACTAGCGGGCTACAATGAGCAGTTCTTC. Its translation: CASSSAGLAGYNEQFF.

The V call is TRBV5-5, the J call TRBJ2-1; unclear D gene. Trimming stripped 1 base from V and 8 bases from J, with 19 bases between. There are 16 residues in the CDR3. Germline assignment: CDR1 SGHKS and CDR2 YYEKEE (reference sequence). The CDR3 loop is CASSLSPSAPRDEQFF. CDR3 bases: TGTGCCAGCAGCTTGTCCCCCAGCGCCCCTAGGGATGAGCAGTTCTTC.

The chain joins TRBV27 to TRBJ1-2, with TRBD1 matching 11 bases. CDR1 MNHEY and CDR2 SMNVEV come from the germline V gene (reference sequence). CDR3 length: 14 residues. The V gene end was trimmed by 5 bases and the J gene end by 4 bases; junction bases not matched to a gene: 3. The CDR3 sequence is CASSQGQGGYGYTF. The DNA of the CDR3 is TGTGCCAGCAGTCAGGGACAGGGGGGCTATGGCTACACCTTC.

V and J are TRBV9 and TRBJ2-1; 10 bases fit TRBD2. The CDR3 has 18 residues. Trimming took 3 bases from V and 0 from J; bases not matched to a gene: 9. In germline, CDR1 is SGDLS, CDR2 YYNGEE. The CDR3 DNA reads TGTGCCAGCAGCGCGGACCTAGCGGGAGTATCCTCCTACAATGAGCAGTTCTTC. This encodes CASSADLAGVSSYNEQFF.

V usage is TRBV12-5 and J usage is TRBJ2-3, with a tentative D call TRBD1 (5 bases). Trimming shortened V by 1 base and J by 4 bases, and 9 bases separated the two germline ends. CDR3 length equals 14 residues. Germline-derived CDR1 and CDR2 are LGHNT and FRNRAP. The CDR3 nucleotides are TGTGCTAGTGGTTTGGGGCAGGGCCCAGATACGCAGTATTTT. Protein product: CASGLGQGPDTQYF. The full variable domain, with the rest looked up from reference TRBV12-5 and TRBJ2-3, is DARVTQTPRHKVTEMGQEVTMRCQPILGHNTVFWYRQTMMQGLELLAYFRNRAPLDDSGMPKDRFSAEMPDATLATLKIQPSEPRDSAVYFCASGLGQGPDTQYFGPGTRLTVL.

The J gene is TRBJ2-1, the V gene TRBV6-5; 11 nucleotides match TRBD1. J lost 16 bases, V lost 4 bases, and 6 bases had no gene match. Germline CDR1 is MNHEY and CDR2 is SVGAGI. This CDR3 has 12 amino acids. The CDR3 sequence: CASSSTDRGRFF. CDR3 in DNA: TGTGCCAGCAGTTCAACGGACAGGGGGCGTTTCTTC.

This clone has only one observation. This sequence joins TRBV28 and TRBJ2-7; D is unclear. Germline lookup yields CDR1 MDHEN and CDR2 SYDVKM. The CDR3 spans 14 residues. Trimming left V 3 bases short and J 3 bases short, with 12 bases between. The CDR3, as DNA: TGTGCCAGCAGTTTCGGCGGCCCTAGCTACGAGCAGTACTTC. Translating it yields CASSFGGPSYEQYF.

The chain combines TRBV6-6 with TRBJ2-3; TRBD2 aligns across 9 bases. The CDR3 covers 16 residues. With 5 bases clipped from V and 6 bases from J, the junction kept 12 bases outside the gene matches. The germline V gene encodes CDR1 MNHNY and CDR2 SVGAGI (reference sequence). The CDR3 DNA is TGTGCCAGCAGTACCAGGCCGGGACTAGCTCAGGATACGCAGTATTTT. It is translated as CASSTRPGLAQDTQYF.

The V and J genes are TRBV11-2 and TRBJ1-4, with D possibly matching TRBD1 (5 bases). Germline assignment: CDR1 SGHAT and CDR2 FQNNGV. There are 15 residues in the CDR3. The V end was cut by 1 base, the J end by 7 bases, with 13 bases between. The CDR3 DNA is TGTGCCAGCAGCTTAGGATCAAAGGGGAGTGAAAAACTGTTTTTT. Its translation is CASSLGSKGSEKLFF.

The CDR3 DNA reads as TGTGCCAGCAGTTGGACAGGGGCCAAAAACATTCAGTACTTC. This encodes CASSWTGAKNIQYF. V and J are TRBV28 and TRBJ2-4; 8 nucleotides agree with TRBD1. The CDR3 consists of 14 residues. J was trimmed by 1 base and V by 4 bases; bases with no gene match: 0. Germline V CDR1 and CDR2: MDHEN, SYDVKM.

This clone occurred once. This chain uses TRBV27 with TRBJ2-7; the D gene is possibly TRBD1 (7 bases). This CDR3 is 13 amino acids long. The V end was cut by 6 bases, the J end by 7 bases, with 16 bases between. Germline V gives CDR1 MNHEY, CDR2 SMNVEV (reference sequence). CDR3 protein: CASRPGGLREQYF. The CDR3 region has the DNA TGTGCCAGCAGGCCAGGGGGACTTCGGGAGCAGTACTTC.